This is a list of T cell receptor beta chains from one sample in a study of OX40 agonist ivuxolimab in advanced cancers. The assay was immunoSEQ multiplex PCR, and TCRdb's table has in-frame clones only and misses some. The data contain around 100,000 clones, 85% to 95% of them singletons. The sample was CD4+ or CD8+ T cells sorted from blood, taken in a trial of the OX40 agonist ivuxolimab. The receptors stem from an adult with an advanced solid tumor such as melanoma, head and neck, liver or kidney cancer. CDR3s leave out the opening cysteine and the closing phenylalanine or tryptophan.

V gene	J gene	CDR3 protein
TRBV7-7	TRBJ2-3	ASSPLNPTDTQY
TRBV19	TRBJ2-6	ASSSGTSGANVLT
TRBV5-6	TRBJ1-2	ASSPVARGQGNYGYT
TRBV6-6	TRBJ1-1	ASSYYGNTEAF
TRBV27	TRBJ2-5	ASSGWGRETQY
TRBV28	TRBJ1-5	ASTRAGPSRYGNQPQH
TRBV7-2	TRBJ2-7	ASSLAGTREQY
TRBV19	TRBJ1-5	ASRGAGYSNQPQH
TRBV18	TRBJ2-3	ASSPVQGPDTQY
TRBV6-5	TRBJ2-7	ASTPRGVHSYEQY
TRBV7-9	TRBJ2-3	ASSLVGADTQY
TRBV10-3	TRBJ1-4	AISDRQGNEKLF
TRBV18	TRBJ1-1	ASSIQQNTEAF
TRBV19	TRBJ1-1	ASGVRANTEAF
TRBV18	TRBJ2-7	ASSPLRTSETDEQY
TRBV28	TRBJ2-1	ASSPSRDRGYNEQF
TRBV7-2	TRBJ1-5	ASSLTRGGNQPQH
TRBV5-6	TRBJ2-7	ASFFEDRDYEQY
TRBV6-1	TRBJ2-7	ASSGGLAFHEQY
TRBV30	TRBJ1-2	AWSVQGQGI
TRBV7-2	TRBJ2-7	ASNFLAGDYEQY
TRBV5-5	TRBJ2-7	ASSFETLYEQY
TRBV5-4	TRBJ2-5	ASSLSETQY
TRBV27	TRBJ2-2	ASSFRVPSSTGELF
TRBV18	TRBJ2-3	ASSLLGDSTDTQY
TRBV7-9	TRBJ2-3	ASSQAGRGRVGDTQY
TRBV18	TRBJ2-7	ASSPQLAGGPLEQY
TRBV27	TRBJ2-7	ASSDRVATRKY
TRBV19	TRBJ2-2	ASRNGQASSTGELF
TRBV28	TRBJ2-5	ASSLRGPGTQY
TRBV28	TRBJ2-7	ASSPPNYEQY
TRBV7-3	TRBJ2-5	ASSQDRAETQY
TRBV2	TRBJ1-5	ASSQDRGLQPQH
TRBV7-3	TRBJ2-1	ASSLTGKVYNEQF
TRBV4-2	TRBJ1-5	ASSQEIMVPRHQPQH
TRBV2	TRBJ2-5	ASSGGSGSWEETQY
TRBV5-1	TRBJ1-2	ASSPGTTNFNYGYT
TRBV7-2	TRBJ1-1	ASSLGGRPYTEAF
TRBV30	TRBJ1-1	AWETGISAF
TRBV30	TRBJ2-2	AWSGGLASQRGELF
TRBV28	TRBJ1-1	ASSFPGNMNTEAF
TRBV5-1	TRBJ2-3	ASSLEGLGSEDTQY
TRBV2	TRBJ1-4	ASSEPLGVIMNNEKLF
TRBV12-5	TRBJ2-5	ASGGGRTRLAGFQETQY
TRBV6-5	TRBJ2-1	ASSPTPSYNEQF
TRBV7-2	TRBJ1-2	ASSLDSYGYT
TRBV18	TRBJ2-7	ASSRQDHEQY
TRBV20-1	TRBJ2-3	SAWLTSEQY
TRBV4-2	TRBJ1-1	ASSQGGGGGTEAF
TRBV18	TRBJ2-5	ASSRYDETQY
TRBV29-1	TRBJ2-3	SVASGAGLADTQY